This T cell receptor beta chain was found in a study of blood T cell repertoires in COVID-19. Study as a whole: Samples representing acute and convalescent COVID-19 were sourced from the United States, Italy and Spain.

Germline V gene lookup returns CDR1 PRHDT and CDR2 FYEKMQ (reference sequence). The CDR3 length is 16 residues. With 5 bases clipped from V and 0 bases from J, the junction kept 9 bases outside the gene matches. Profiled with immunoSEQ multiplex PCR; TCRdb holds only in-frame clones, not every one. Among tens of thousands of clones listed, about 75% were seen once. The chain joins TRBV13 to TRBJ2-7; 8 bases are a match to TRBD2. The TCR originated in a man aged 70-80 years with active or convalescent COVID-19. The sample taken for sequencing was peripheral blood. This chain's CDR3 is CASSLTLAGSSYEQYF. CDR3 DNA: TGTGCCAGCAGCCTAACCTTAGCGGGAAGCTCCTACGAGCAGTACTTC. Looking up the rest from reference TRBV13 and TRBJ2-7 gives the full variable domain: AAGVIQSPRHLIKEKRETATLKCYPIPRHDTVYWYQQGPGQDPQFLISFYEKMQSDKGSIPDRFSAQQFSDYHSELNMSSLELGDSALYFCASSLTLAGSSYEQYFGPGTRLTVT.